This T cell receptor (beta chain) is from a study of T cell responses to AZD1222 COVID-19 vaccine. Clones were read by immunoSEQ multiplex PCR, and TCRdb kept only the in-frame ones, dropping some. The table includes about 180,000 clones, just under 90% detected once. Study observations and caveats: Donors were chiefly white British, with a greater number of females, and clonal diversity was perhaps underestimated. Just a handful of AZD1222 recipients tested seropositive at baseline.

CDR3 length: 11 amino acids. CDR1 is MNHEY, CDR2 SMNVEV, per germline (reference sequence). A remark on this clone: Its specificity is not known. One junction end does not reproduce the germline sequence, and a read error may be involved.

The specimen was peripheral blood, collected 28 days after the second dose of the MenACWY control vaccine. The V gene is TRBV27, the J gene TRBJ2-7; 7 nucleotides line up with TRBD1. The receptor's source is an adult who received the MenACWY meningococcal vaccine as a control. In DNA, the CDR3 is TGTGCCAGCGGGACAGACTACGGGCAGTACTTC. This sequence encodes CASGTDYGQYF.